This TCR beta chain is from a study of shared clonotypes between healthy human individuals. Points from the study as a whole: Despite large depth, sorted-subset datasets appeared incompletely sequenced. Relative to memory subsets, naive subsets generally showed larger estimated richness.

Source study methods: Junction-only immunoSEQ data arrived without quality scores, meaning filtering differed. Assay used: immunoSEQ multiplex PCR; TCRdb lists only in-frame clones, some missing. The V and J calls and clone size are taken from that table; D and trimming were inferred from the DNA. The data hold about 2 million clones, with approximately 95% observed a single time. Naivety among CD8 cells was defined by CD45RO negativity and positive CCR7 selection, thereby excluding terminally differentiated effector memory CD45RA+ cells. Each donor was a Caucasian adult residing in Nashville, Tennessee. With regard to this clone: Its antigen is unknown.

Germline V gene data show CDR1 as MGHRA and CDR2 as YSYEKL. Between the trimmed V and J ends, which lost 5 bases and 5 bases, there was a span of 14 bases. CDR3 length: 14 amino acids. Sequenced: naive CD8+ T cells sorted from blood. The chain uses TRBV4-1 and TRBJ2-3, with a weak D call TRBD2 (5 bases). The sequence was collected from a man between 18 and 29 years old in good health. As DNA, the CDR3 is TGCGCCAGCAGCGCTCGGGAAGTGGGAGATACGCAGTATTTT. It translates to CASSAREVGDTQYF.